One and the same sample provided the 25 T cell receptor beta chains below, sequenced in a study of beta chain features in type 1 diabetes. Isolated RNA was reverse transcribed in full, so expressed TCRB transcripts were sequenced. Here immunoSEQ multiplex PCR was the method, and the copy in TCRdb shows in-frame clones only, minus some. The sample has 390,000 or so clones; over 11% are singletons. Specimen: naive CD4+ T cells from blood. These receptors were collected from a young man in good health.

This clone was seen more than once but under ten times. The chain employs TRBV4-1 and TRBJ1-2; 9 nucleotides align to TRBD1. V lost 4 bases and J lost 2; bases outside the gene matches: 5. The CDR3 contains 15 residues. Germline CDR1 reads MGHRA; CDR2 reads YSYEKL. For the CDR3, the DNA is TGCGCCAGCAGCCCGGGGACAGGGATGAACTATGGCTACACCTTC. This translates into CASSPGTGMNYGYTF.

This clone has only a few counts. The genes are TRBV2 and TRBJ2-5; no clear D. V gave up 6 bases and J gave up 7 bases, with 15 bases separating them. The CDR3 covers 13 residues. Germline V gene data show CDR1 as SNHLY and CDR2 as FYNNEI. The chain's CDR3 is CASRVGIARTQYF. CDR3 bases: TGTGCCAGCAGAGTCGGCATAGCACGGACCCAGTACTTC.

The genes are TRBV7-2 and TRBJ2-7, with 9 bases lining up with TRBD1. V lost 3 bases and J lost 2; bases outside the gene matches: 5. Germline-derived CDR1 and CDR2 are SGHTA and FQGNSA. This CDR3 spans 15 amino acids. The CDR3 DNA reads as TGTGCCAGCAGCTTTCAAGGACAGGGGCCCTACGAGCAGTACTTC. Protein: CASSFQGQGPYEQYF.

This clone has a handful of counts. This rearrangement joins TRBV29-1 to TRBJ2-7; 9 bases fit TRBD1. Germline V lookup: CDR1 SQVTM, CDR2 ANQGSEA. The CDR3 spans 12 residues. V trimming: 7 bases; J trimming: 2 bases; junction bases outside the gene matches: 3. CDR3 sequence (DNA): TGCAGCGGTGACAGGGGGGCCTACGAGCAGTACGTC. Translation: CSGDRGAYEQYV.

This clone was observed a handful of times. This rearrangement joins TRBV6-5 to TRBJ1-2, with 8 bases that match TRBD1. With V trimmed by 7 bases and J by 4 bases, 8 bases remained unmatched. Germline CDR1 MNHEY, CDR2 SVGAGI. The CDR3 covers 14 residues. The CDR3 loop reads CASNRDRGSYGYTF. CDR3 coding DNA: TGTGCCAGCAACCGAGACAGGGGAAGCTATGGCTACACCTTC.

The chain uses TRBV9 and TRBJ2-5; maybe TRBD1 (5 bases). This CDR3 comprises 14 residues. The germline gives CDR1 SGDLS, CDR2 YYNGEE. V lost 4 bases to trimming and J lost 5 bases, with 15 bases between them. The CDR3 loop is CASSSRASRETQYF. CDR3 nucleotide sequence: TGTGCCAGCAGCTCCAGGGCCAGTAGGGAGACCCAGTACTTC.

The V call is TRBV7-9, the J call TRBJ2-3; 14 bases map to TRBD2. The V gene end was trimmed by 3 bases and the J gene end by 4 bases; junction bases not matched to a gene: 6. The germline gives CDR1 SEHNR, CDR2 FQNEAQ (reference sequence). The CDR3 is 17 amino acids. DNA of the CDR3: TGTGCCAGCAGCTTGACTAGCGGGGGGGATGGCGCAGATACGCAGTATTTT. It yields the protein CASSLTSGGDGADTQYF.

This rearrangement joins TRBV7-2 to TRBJ2-2, with D perhaps matching TRBD1 (7 bases). The germline V gene encodes CDR1 SGHTA and CDR2 FQGNSA. CDR3 length equals 16 residues. Trimming removed 3 bases at V and 3 bases at J, with 14 bases between. This CDR3 reads CASSFGGGWYTGELFF. As DNA, the CDR3 is TGTGCCAGCAGCTTCGGAGGGGGCTGGTACACCGGGGAGCTGTTTTTT.

This chain joins TRBV29-1 and TRBJ1-5; no definite D call. The germline V and J ends were trimmed by 4 bases and 5 bases, with 12 bases remaining between them. CDR3 size: 13 residues. Germline CDR1 and CDR2: SQVTM and ANQGSEA. DNA of the CDR3: TGCAGCGTTGTCCCTCGGAGGTATCAGCCCCAGCATTTT. Translated: CSVVPRRYQPQHF. Filled out from reference TRBV29-1 and TRBJ1-5, the complete variable domain reads SAVISQKPSRDICQRGTSLTIQCQVDSQVTMMFWYRQQPGQSLTLIATANQGSEATYESGFVIDKFPISRPNLTFSTLTVSNMSPEDSSIYLCSVVPRRYQPQHFGDGTRLSIL.

V is TRBV30 and J is TRBJ1-1; D perhaps matches TRBD1 (5 bases). The CDR3 contains 14 residues. The V end lost 3 bases, the J end lost 1 base, and 12 bases lay between the germline ends. Per the germline V gene, CDR1 is GTSNPN and CDR2 is SVGIG (reference sequence). The DNA of the CDR3 is TGTGCCTGGAGGGGGACGGGACCGAACACTGAAGCTTTCTTT. Protein: CAWRGTGPNTEAFF. The full variable domain, its missing parts supplied by reference TRBV30 and TRBJ1-1, is SQTIHQWPATLVQPVGSPLSLECTVEGTSNPNLYWYRQAAGRGLQLLFYSVGIGQISSEVPQNLSASRPQDRQFILSSKKLLLSDSGFYLCAWRGTGPNTEAFFGQGTRLTVV.

The chain couples TRBV7-9 to TRBJ1-2, with D uncertain. The V end lost 4 bases, the J end lost 5 bases, and 5 bases lay between the germline ends. Germline V gives CDR1 SEHNR, CDR2 FQNEAQ (reference sequence). The CDR3 consists of 11 residues. In DNA, the CDR3 is TGTGCCAGCAGCTCACAGTATGGCTACACCTTC. Translating it yields CASSSQYGYTF.

V usage is TRBV18 and J usage is TRBJ2-1; tentatively, D is TRBD1 (5 bases). The ends were cut back, 0 bases at V and 4 bases at J, with 13 bases in the middle. Germline values: CDR1 KGHSH, CDR2 LQKENI. The CDR3 extends over 16 amino acids. The CDR3 region has the DNA TGTGCCAGCTCACCACCCAGCAGGGCGCGATACAATGAGCAGTTCTTC. The encoded protein is CASSPPSRARYNEQFF.

This clone showed up just a few times. V gene TRBV7-9 combines with J gene TRBJ2-4, with D possibly being TRBD2 (6 bases). Per germline, CDR1 SEHNR and CDR2 FQNEAQ (reference sequence). Trimming left V 5 bases short and J 0 bases short, with 11 bases between. This CDR3 has 15 amino acids. Here the CDR3 DNA reads TGTGCCAGCAGCAGGGAGGTATTAGCCAAAAACATTCAGTACTTC. Encoded protein: CASSREVLAKNIQYF.

The chain joins TRBV4-1 to TRBJ2-5, with unresolved D. Between the trimmed V and J ends, which lost 0 bases and 7 bases, there was a span of 15 bases. CDR1 and CDR2 from the germline V gene are MGHRA and YSYEKL. The CDR3 loop spans 15 amino acids. The DNA for the CDR3 is TGCGCCAGCAGCCAAGATCCAGTCGGTGTAGGGACCCAGTACTTC. Translated: CASSQDPVGVGTQYF.

Only a few counts were recorded for this clone. V usage is TRBV7-2 and J usage is TRBJ2-3; D tentatively reads TRBD1 or TRBD2 (6 bases each). Germline CDR1 is SGHTA and CDR2 is FQGNSA. The CDR3 sequence is 14 residues long. Trimming took off 8 bases at V and 4 bases at J, with 16 bases between the two ends. This CDR3 reads CASLQRGEADTQYF. The CDR3 bases are TGTGCCAGCCTCCAAAGGGGGGAAGCAGATACGCAGTATTTT.

The rearrangement joins TRBV13 to TRBJ1-2, with D unclear. The germline gives CDR1 PRHDT, CDR2 FYEKMQ (reference sequence). This CDR3 region has 13 residues. V dropped 6 bases and J dropped 5 bases, with 13 bases sitting between them. CDR3 nucleotides: TGTGCCAGCAGGGTAACAAGGGTTTATGGCTACACCTTC. Its translation is CASRVTRVYGYTF.

The chain is built from TRBV6-6 and TRBJ2-7, with D tentatively TRBD2 (5 bases). V lost 7 bases, J lost 3 bases, and 19 bases lay in between. The CDR3 sequence is 15 residues long. Per germline, CDR1 MNHNY and CDR2 SVGAGI (reference sequence). DNA of the CDR3: TGTGCCAGCATGACCCGGACGGACTCGAACTACGAGCAGTACGTC. Protein sequence: CASMTRTDSNYEQYV.

J is TRBJ1-2 and V is TRBV7-9; 9 nucleotides agree with TRBD1. In germline, CDR1 is SEHNR, CDR2 FQNEAQ (reference sequence). V lost 2 bases to trimming and J lost 1 base; unmatched junction nucleotides: 11. The CDR3 has 18 amino acids. CDR3 region: CASSLPKPWDRDNYGYTF. CDR3 nucleotides: TGTGCCAGCAGCTTACCCAAGCCGTGGGACAGGGATAACTATGGCTACACCTTC. Drawing the rest from reference TRBV7-9 and TRBJ1-2, the complete variable domain is DTGVSQNPRHKITKRGQNVTFRCDPISEHNRLYWYRQTLGQGPEFLTYFQNEAQLEKSRLLSDRFSAERPKGSFSTLEIQRTEQGDSAMYLCASSLPKPWDRDNYGYTFGSGTRLTVV.

This clone showed up just a few times. The V call is TRBV7-9, the J call TRBJ2-7; D is perhaps TRBD1 (6 bases). V lost 5 bases and J 4 bases, leaving 18 bases between the germline ends. The CDR3 sequence is 15 residues long. Germline lookup yields CDR1 SEHNR and CDR2 FQNEAQ (reference sequence). In DNA form, the CDR3 reads TGTGCCAGCAGCGATACACACAGGGAAGGGTACGAGCAGTACTTC. This sequence encodes CASSDTHREGYEQYF. Looking up the rest from reference TRBV7-9 and TRBJ2-7 gives the full variable domain: DTGVSQNPRHKITKRGQNVTFRCDPISEHNRLYWYRQTLGQGPEFLTYFQNEAQLEKSRLLSDRFSAERPKGSFSTLEIQRTEQGDSAMYLCASSDTHREGYEQYFGPGTRLTVT.

The chain has TRBV7-9 and TRBJ2-1; D is uncertain. The CDR3 has 16 residues. Germline loops: CDR1 SEHNR, CDR2 FQNEAQ (reference sequence). Between the trimmed V and J ends, which lost 5 bases and 1 base, there was a span of 15 bases. CDR3: CASSPRVWVSYNEQFF. The CDR3 coding sequence is TGTGCCAGCAGCCCCCGCGTGTGGGTATCCTACAATGAGCAGTTCTTC.

V and J are TRBV7-2 and TRBJ2-7, with a tentative D call TRBD2 (5 bases). Germline V CDR1 and CDR2: SGHTA, FQGNSA. This CDR3 contains 12 residues. V was pared by 3 bases and J by 5 bases, with 8 bases between. CDR3 protein: CASSFSGNEQYV. CDR3 DNA sequence: TGTGCCAGCAGCTTTTCCGGGAACGAGCAGTACGTC.

The J gene is TRBJ1-1, the V gene TRBV25-1, with D possibly TRBD1 on 6 matching bases. V was clipped by 3 bases and J by 11 bases, with 13 bases between them. The CDR3 runs 12 residues. Germline-derived CDR1 and CDR2 are MGHDK and SYGVNS. This CDR3 reads CASSEARTAAFF. The CDR3 DNA sequence: TGTGCCAGCAGTGAGGCCCGGACAGCGGCTTTCTTT.

The chain carries TRBV9 and TRBJ2-2; TRBD2 agrees at 7 bases. The CDR3 loop spans 16 amino acids. Germline loops: CDR1 SGDLS, CDR2 YYNGEE. The V segment lost 3 bases and the J segment 3 bases; nucleotides outside the gene matches: 8. The CDR3 DNA reads as TGTGCCAGCAGCGCGCGACTAGCTCAGGACACCGGGGAGCTGTTTTTT. This gives the protein CASSARLAQDTGELFF.

The gene calls are TRBV5-4 and TRBJ1-2; TRBD1 is a possible D gene (5 bases). Trimming removed 0 bases from V and 4 bases from J, with 10 bases in between. The CDR3 is 14 amino acids. CDR1 SGHNT and CDR2 YYREEE come from the germline V gene (reference sequence). This CDR3 reads CASSLEQGLYGYTF. The CDR3 DNA follows: TGTGCCAGCAGCTTGGAGCAGGGCCTCTATGGCTACACCTTC.

This chain connects TRBV7-9 to TRBJ2-3; 7 bases are shared with TRBD1. Germline values: CDR1 SEHNR, CDR2 FQNEAQ (reference sequence). This CDR3 is 16 amino acids long. The ends lost 5 bases at V and 4 bases at J; junction bases unmatched: 12. The CDR3 DNA reads TGTGCCAGCAGCAGACGACAGGGCGGTATCGCAGATACGCAGTATTTT. Amino acid sequence: CASSRRQGGIADTQYF.